Listed here are 7 T cell receptor beta chains from one sample, sequenced in a study of monozygotic twins with inflammatory bowel disease. TCRdb reanalyzed the 5' RACE reads and collapses them to one entry per CDR3 protein, without DNA. This sample's table has some 150,000 distinct CDR3 sequences. Sequenced: blood. The receptor source for this set is a human donor with ulcerative colitis or Crohn's disease, or a healthy co-twin of an affected twin (not recorded which).

V and J are TRBV25-1 and TRBJ1-2; TCRdb's D gene call, TRBD1, goes unchecked for lack of DNA. The CDR3 sequence is 12 residues long. Germline CDR1 MGHDK, CDR2 SYGVNS. This CDR3 is CASSEGRHAGTF.

The chain links TRBV18 to TRBJ2-7; TCRdb lists TRBD1, though no DNA is available to test this call. This CDR3 region has 15 residues. The germline gives CDR1 KGHSH, CDR2 LQKENI. CDR3 region: CASSDRVPGLDEQYF.

CDR3: CASSLGASYEQYF. The chain is built from TRBV5-1 and TRBJ2-7. CDR1 and CDR2 (germline): SGHRS, YFSETQ. This CDR3 contains 13 residues.

This chain joins TRBV28 and TRBJ2-3; TCRdb's assignment of TRBD2 cannot be checked, as there is no DNA. Germline V CDR1 and CDR2: MDHEN, SYDVKM. The CDR3 runs 16 residues. CDR3 sequence reads: CASSPAGGSGTDTQYF.

The rearrangement links TRBV30 to TRBJ1-5; no DNA is available, so the TRBD1 call from TCRdb remains unchecked. CDR1 is GTSNPN and CDR2 is SVGIG in the germline V gene (reference sequence). CDR3 length: 15 amino acids. The CDR3 sequence: CAWSVQDRSNQPQHF.

The chain carries TRBV10-3 and TRBJ2-5; the TRBD1 assignment by TCRdb is unverifiable without DNA. This CDR3 has 14 amino acids. CDR1 is ENHRY, CDR2 SYGVKD, per germline. CDR3 amino acids: CAIRGQGVKETQYF.

CDR3 amino acids: CAITRRGPGNSPLHF. This chain links TRBV10-3 with TRBJ1-6. From germline, CDR1 is ENHRY and CDR2 SYGVKD. The CDR3 length is 15 residues.